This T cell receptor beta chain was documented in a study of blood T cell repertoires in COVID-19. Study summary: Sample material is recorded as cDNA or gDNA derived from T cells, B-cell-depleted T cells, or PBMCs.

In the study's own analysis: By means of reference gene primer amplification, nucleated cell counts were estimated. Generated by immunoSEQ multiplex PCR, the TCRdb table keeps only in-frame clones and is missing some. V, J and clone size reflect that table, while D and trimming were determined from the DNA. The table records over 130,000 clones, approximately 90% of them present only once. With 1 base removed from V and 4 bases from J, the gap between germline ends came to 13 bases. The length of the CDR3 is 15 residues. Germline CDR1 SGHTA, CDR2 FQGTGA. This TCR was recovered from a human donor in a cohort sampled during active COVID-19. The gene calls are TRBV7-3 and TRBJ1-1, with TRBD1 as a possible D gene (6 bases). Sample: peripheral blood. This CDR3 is CASSLMGGASTEAFF. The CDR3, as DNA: TGTGCCAGCAGCTTAATGGGGGGGGCGTCCACTGAAGCTTTCTTT.